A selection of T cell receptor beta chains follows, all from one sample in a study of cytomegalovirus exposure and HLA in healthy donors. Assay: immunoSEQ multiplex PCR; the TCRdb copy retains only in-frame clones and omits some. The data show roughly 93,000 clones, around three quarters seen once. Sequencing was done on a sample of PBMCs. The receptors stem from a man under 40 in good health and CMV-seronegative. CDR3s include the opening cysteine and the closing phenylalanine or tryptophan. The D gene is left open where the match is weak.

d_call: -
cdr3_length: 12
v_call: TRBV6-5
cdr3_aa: CASTGAGNTIYF

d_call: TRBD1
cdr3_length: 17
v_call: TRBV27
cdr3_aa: CASSPRDRVGGNQPQHF

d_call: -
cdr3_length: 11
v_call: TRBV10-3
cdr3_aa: CAISGLDEQFF

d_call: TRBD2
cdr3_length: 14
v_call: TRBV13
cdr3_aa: CASSFETSKETQYF

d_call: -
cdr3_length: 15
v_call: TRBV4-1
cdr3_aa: CASSQEGSGWETQYF

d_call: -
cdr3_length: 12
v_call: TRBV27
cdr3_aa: CASSSKNTEAFF

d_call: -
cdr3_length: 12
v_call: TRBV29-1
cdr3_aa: CSVGTQDQPQHF

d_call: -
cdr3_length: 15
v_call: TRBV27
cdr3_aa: CASSLMAASYNEQFF

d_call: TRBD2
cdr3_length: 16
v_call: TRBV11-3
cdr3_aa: CASSLGLAGVTDTQYF

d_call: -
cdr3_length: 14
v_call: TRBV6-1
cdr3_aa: CASSEIGSNQPQHF

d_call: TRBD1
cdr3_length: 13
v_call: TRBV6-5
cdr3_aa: CASSPTGVSPLHF

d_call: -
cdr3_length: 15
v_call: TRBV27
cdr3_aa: CASSFSRTMNTEAFF

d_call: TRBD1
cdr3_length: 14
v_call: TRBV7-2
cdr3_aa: CASSHTGGSYEQYF

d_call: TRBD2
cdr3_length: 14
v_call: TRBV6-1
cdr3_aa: CASTMREEAYEQYF